These 11 T cell receptor beta chains originate from one sample sequenced in a study of cytomegalovirus exposure and HLA in healthy donors. Use of 60 Vbeta and 13 Jbeta primers characterized the PCR. Profiling relied on immunoSEQ multiplex PCR, and the TCRdb table lists in-frame clones only, not all of them. The data hold 200,000 to 250,000 clones, with 75% to 85% observed a single time. The sequenced sample was PBMCs. Receptors originate from a woman aged 55-75 years in good health and CMV-seropositive.

In the case of this clone: The sample holds other DNA sequences that translate to the same CDR3. The CDR3 DNA follows: TGTGCCAGCAGTTCAGGACAGGGGGTCTATGGCTACACCTTC. The encoded protein is CASSSGQGVYGYTF. The chain is built from TRBV28 and TRBJ1-2; 10 bases match TRBD1. The germline V gene encodes CDR1 MDHEN and CDR2 SYDVKM. V was clipped by 4 bases and J by 4 bases; unmatched bases: 3. The CDR3 consists of 14 residues.

This rearrangement joins TRBV19 to TRBJ2-1; TRBD1 aligns across 9 bases. The germline V gene has CDR1 LNHDA and CDR2 SQIVND (reference sequence). J was trimmed by 0 bases and V by 6 bases; bases with no gene match: 3. The CDR3 loop spans 15 amino acids. The CDR3 region is CASRLTGGSYNEQFF. CDR3 coding DNA: TGTGCCAGTAGGTTGACAGGGGGCTCCTACAATGAGCAGTTCTTC.

The gene calls are TRBV19 and TRBJ2-1; D may be TRBD1 (5 bases). Germline CDR1 is LNHDA and CDR2 is SQIVND (reference sequence). CDR3 length: 13 amino acids. V was shortened by 1 base and J by 4 bases, with 5 bases between the two germline ends. CDR3 protein: CASSIGTYNEQFF. The CDR3 DNA is TGTGCCAGTAGTATAGGGACATACAATGAGCAGTTCTTC.

The chain joins TRBV28 to TRBJ1-2, with 10 bases lining up with TRBD1. CDR3 length equals 14 residues. Germline V gene lookup returns CDR1 MDHEN and CDR2 SYDVKM. Trimming at V came to 4 bases and at J to 8 bases, leaving 7 bases not matched to a gene. The CDR3 here is CASSYPRDRGGYTF. CDR3 sequence (DNA): TGTGCCAGCAGTTACCCTCGGGACAGGGGCGGCTACACCTTC.

V gene TRBV28 combines with J gene TRBJ2-3, with D possibly matching TRBD2 (5 bases). The V end was cut by 11 bases, the J end by 2 bases, with 11 bases between. This CDR3 is 12 amino acids long. Germline CDR1 MDHEN, CDR2 SYDVKM. CDR3 sequence: CASADTTDTQYF. In DNA form, the CDR3 reads TGTGCCTCAGCGGATACCACAGATACGCAGTATTTT. The variable domain in full, completed from reference TRBV28 and TRBJ2-3, reads DVKVTQSSRYLVKRTGEKVFLECVQDMDHENMFWYRQDPGLGLRLIYFSYDVKMKEKGDIPEGYSVSREKKERFSLILESASTNQTSMYLCASADTTDTQYFGPGTRLTVL.

The V gene is TRBV11-2, the J gene TRBJ1-5, with D maybe TRBD1 (5 bases). CDR1 and CDR2 from the germline V gene are SGHAT and FQNNGV. The CDR3 totals 16 residues. Trimming pared 3 bases from V and 2 bases from J, leaving 14 bases between. The CDR3 sequence is CASSLRGSGGNQPQHF. CDR3 bases: TGTGCCAGCAGCTTGAGGGGTTCGGGGGGCAATCAGCCCCAGCATTTT.

This chain connects TRBV4-2 to TRBJ1-4, with D perhaps TRBD1 (5 bases). V was pared by 0 bases and J by 11 bases, with 13 bases between. This CDR3 is 14 amino acids long. Germline assignment: CDR1 LGHNA and CDR2 YNFKEQ. This CDR3 reads CASSQDAGLEKLFF. DNA for the CDR3: TGTGCCAGCAGCCAAGATGCAGGGTTGGAGAAACTGTTTTTT.

Of note for this clone: This same CDR3 is encoded by further DNA sequences in the sample. V and J are TRBV7-9 and TRBJ2-2; 9 bases are a match to TRBD2. Germline values: CDR1 SEHNR, CDR2 FQNEAQ (reference sequence). Losses at the gene ends were 3 bases for V and 2 bases for J; bases not matched to a gene: 4. This CDR3 contains 16 residues. As DNA, the CDR3 is TGTGCCAGCAGCTTGACTAGCGGACTTAACACCGGGGAGCTGTTTTTT. Translation: CASSLTSGLNTGELFF.

This clone is a singleton in its sample. J is TRBJ2-7 and V is TRBV9, with 9 bases fitting TRBD1. Germline V gene data show CDR1 as SGDLS and CDR2 as YYNGEE. J was trimmed by 0 bases and V by 3 bases; bases with no gene match: 22. The CDR3 extends over 21 amino acids. Here the CDR3 DNA reads TGTGCCAGCAGCGAAAGGCCCGGACGGGACAGGGTCTTTTCGAGCTCCTACGAGCAGTACTTC. Its protein is CASSERPGRDRVFSSSYEQYF.

The genes are TRBV7-8 and TRBJ2-7; 7 bases align to TRBD1. The CDR3 contains 14 residues. V lost 7 bases, J lost 5 bases, and 11 bases stayed unmatched. Germline-derived CDR1 and CDR2 are SGHVS and FQNEAQ. The CDR3 nucleotides read TGTGCCAGCACCCCGACAGGGTCTCTCGACGAGCAGTACTTC. Its protein is CASTPTGSLDEQYF.

The V gene is TRBV29-1, the J gene TRBJ1-5; tentative D call: TRBD1 (6 bases). Deletions cut 4 bases from V and 2 bases from J, with 15 bases between. CDR1 and CDR2 from the germline V gene are SQVTM and ANQGSEA. The CDR3 is made up of 15 amino acids. The CDR3 is CSVVWAGVGNQPQHF. DNA for the CDR3: TGCAGCGTTGTTTGGGCAGGGGTTGGCAATCAGCCCCAGCATTTT.